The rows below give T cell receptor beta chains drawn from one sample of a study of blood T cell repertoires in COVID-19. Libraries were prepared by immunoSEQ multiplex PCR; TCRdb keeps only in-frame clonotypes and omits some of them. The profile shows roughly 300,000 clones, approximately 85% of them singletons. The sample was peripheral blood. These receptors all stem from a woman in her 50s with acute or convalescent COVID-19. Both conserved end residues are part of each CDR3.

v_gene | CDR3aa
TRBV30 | CAGERGYNTEAFF
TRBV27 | CASSLLPGARTDTQYF
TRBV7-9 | CASSFGDRVEEKLFF
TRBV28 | CASMISGPQETQYF
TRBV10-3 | CAISESSGLNYGYTF
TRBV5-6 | CASSWGQGRGNTEAFF
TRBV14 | CASSQDPRGSEKLFF
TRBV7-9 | CASSSQENNEKLFF
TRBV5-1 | CASSLAQETQYF
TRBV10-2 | CASRLATSNQPQHF
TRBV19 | CASSPLRGSSYNSPLHF
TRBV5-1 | CASGDRGPYEQYF
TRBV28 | CASRRDRGSNQPQHF
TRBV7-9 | CASSSGSAYTQYF
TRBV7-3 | CASSLTGDTGELFF
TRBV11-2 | CASSLGEVVNTGELFF
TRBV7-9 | CASSLDRGLGKLFF
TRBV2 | CASSRNTETQYF
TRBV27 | CASSIRENYGYTF
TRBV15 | CATSGDRGLRDQPQHF
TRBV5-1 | CASSLEPGGSYEQYF
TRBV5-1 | CASSLGYETYEQYF
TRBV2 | CASRIGAGQADTQYF
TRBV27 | CASSPRTGGPNQPQHF
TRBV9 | CASSAGLAGVGEQYF
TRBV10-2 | CASRPGGAPLANYGYTF
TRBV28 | CASSFGRGPFGNTIYF
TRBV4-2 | CASSQGEGHTDTQYF
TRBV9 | CASSTGTSGITDTQYF
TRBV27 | CASTPGPGHPTYEQYF
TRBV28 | CASSPANLAGGSEQYF
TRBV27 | CASSLSDGNQPQHF
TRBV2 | CASSSSREGEQYF
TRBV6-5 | CASSFTGPHSNQPQHF
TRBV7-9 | CASSSRLGKNSYEQYF
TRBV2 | CASSHPGQTTYEQYF
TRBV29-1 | CSADRDSYGYTF
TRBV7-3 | CASSVAWTRNTGELFF
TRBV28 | CASRRGGSYEQYF
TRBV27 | CASRRTSGSVGETQYF
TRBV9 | CASSPGTGSNKNIQYF
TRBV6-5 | CASSRSAGEVNEQFF
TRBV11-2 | CASSWTGAEQYF
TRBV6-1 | CASSGGYGTGVDTQYF
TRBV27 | CASSLDSGGEQYF
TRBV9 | CASSVADRPQGGPRRYGYTF